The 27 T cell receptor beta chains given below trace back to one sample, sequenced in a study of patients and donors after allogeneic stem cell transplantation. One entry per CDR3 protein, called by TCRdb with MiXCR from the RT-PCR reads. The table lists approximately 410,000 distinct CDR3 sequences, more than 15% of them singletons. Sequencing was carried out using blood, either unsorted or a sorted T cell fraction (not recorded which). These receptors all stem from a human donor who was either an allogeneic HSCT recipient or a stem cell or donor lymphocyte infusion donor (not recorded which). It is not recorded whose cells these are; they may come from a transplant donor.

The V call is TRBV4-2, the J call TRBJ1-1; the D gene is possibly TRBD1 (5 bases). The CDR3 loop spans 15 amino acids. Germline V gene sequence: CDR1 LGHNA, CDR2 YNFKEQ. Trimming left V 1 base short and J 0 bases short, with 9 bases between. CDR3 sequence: CASSQVTGLNTEAFF. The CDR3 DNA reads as TGTGCCAGCAGCCAAGTTACGGGGCTGAACACTGAAGCTTTCTTT.

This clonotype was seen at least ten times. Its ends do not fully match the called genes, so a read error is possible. The CDR3, as DNA: TGTGCCAGCAGTTCAACGGAGGCATCCTCCTCCGAGCAGTACTTC. This codes for CASSSTEASSSEQYF. The V call is TRBV12-3 or TRBV12-4, the J call TRBJ2-7, with a weak D call TRBD2 (5 bases). The CDR3 sequence is 15 residues long.

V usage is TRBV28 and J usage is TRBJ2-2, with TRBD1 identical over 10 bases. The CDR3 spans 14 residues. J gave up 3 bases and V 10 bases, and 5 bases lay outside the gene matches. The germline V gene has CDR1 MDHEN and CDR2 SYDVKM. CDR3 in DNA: TGTGCCACAGCCGGGACAGGGGACACCGGGGAGCTGTTTTTT. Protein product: CATAGTGDTGELFF.

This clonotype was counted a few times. The CDR3 sequence is CASGMGRANEKLFF. The CDR3 bases are TGTGCTAGTGGAATGGGAAGGGCGAATGAAAAACTGTTTTTT. J is TRBJ1-4 and V is TRBV12-5; no clear D. V lost 6 bases and J 5 bases, leaving 13 bases between the germline ends. Germline loops: CDR1 LGHNT, CDR2 FRNRAP. The CDR3 is made up of 14 amino acids.

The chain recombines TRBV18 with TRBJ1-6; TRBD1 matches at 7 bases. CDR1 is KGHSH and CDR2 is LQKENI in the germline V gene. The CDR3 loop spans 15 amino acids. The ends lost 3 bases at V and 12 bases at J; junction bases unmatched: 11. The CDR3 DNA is TGTGCCAGCTCACCTGAGGGGGCGATTCCTTTACCCCTCCACTTT. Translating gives CASSPEGAIPLPLHF.

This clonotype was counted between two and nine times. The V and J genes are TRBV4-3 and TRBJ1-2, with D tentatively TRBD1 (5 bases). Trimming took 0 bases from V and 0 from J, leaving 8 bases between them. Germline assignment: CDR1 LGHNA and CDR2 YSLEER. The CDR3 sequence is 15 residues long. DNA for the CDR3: TGCGCCAGCAGCCAAGACGGGGCCACTAACTATGGCTACACCTTC. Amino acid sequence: CASSQDGATNYGYTF.

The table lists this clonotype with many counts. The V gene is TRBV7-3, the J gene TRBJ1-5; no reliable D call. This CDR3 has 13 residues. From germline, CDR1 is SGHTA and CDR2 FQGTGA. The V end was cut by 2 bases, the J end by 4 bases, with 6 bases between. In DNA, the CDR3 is TGTGCCAGCAGCTTAGACGGTAATCAGCCCCAGCATTTT. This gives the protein CASSLDGNQPQHF.

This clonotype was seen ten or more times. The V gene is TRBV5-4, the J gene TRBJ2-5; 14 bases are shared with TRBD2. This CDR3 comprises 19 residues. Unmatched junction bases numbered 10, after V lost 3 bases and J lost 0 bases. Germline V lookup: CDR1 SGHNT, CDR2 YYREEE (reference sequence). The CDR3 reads CASSYRPGLAGDYQETQYF. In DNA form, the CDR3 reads TGTGCCAGCAGCTATAGACCGGGACTAGCGGGAGATTACCAAGAGACCCAGTACTTC.

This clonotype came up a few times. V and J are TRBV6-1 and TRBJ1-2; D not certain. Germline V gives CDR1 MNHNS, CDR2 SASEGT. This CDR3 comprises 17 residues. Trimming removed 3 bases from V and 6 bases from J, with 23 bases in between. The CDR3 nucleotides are TGTGCCAGCAGTGATATTCTATTTTACGGGAGAACCAATGGCTACACCTTC. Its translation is CASSDILFYGRTNGYTF.

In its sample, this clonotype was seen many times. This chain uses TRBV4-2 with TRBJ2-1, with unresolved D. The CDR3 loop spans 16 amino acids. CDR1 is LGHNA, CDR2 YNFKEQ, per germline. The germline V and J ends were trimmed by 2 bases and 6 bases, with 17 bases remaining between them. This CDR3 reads CASSQYRGLGSNEQFF. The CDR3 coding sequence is TGTGCCAGCAGCCAATATCGAGGCCTGGGCAGCAATGAGCAGTTCTTC.

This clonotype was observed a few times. The CDR3 sequence is CATTPGFNEKLFF. DNA of the CDR3: TGTGCCACCACCCCAGGCTTTAATGAAAAACTGTTTTTT. The chain uses TRBV15 and TRBJ1-4; D is undetermined. From germline, CDR1 is LNHNV and CDR2 YYDKDF (reference sequence). This CDR3 has 13 amino acids. Deletions cut 7 bases from V and 4 bases from J, with 10 bases between.

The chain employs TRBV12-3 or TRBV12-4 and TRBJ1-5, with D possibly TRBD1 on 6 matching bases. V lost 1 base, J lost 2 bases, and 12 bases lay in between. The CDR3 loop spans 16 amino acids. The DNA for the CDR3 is TGTGCCAGCAGTTTAGAGGGGGGCAAAGGCAATCAGCCCCAGCATTTT. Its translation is CASSLEGGKGNQPQHF.

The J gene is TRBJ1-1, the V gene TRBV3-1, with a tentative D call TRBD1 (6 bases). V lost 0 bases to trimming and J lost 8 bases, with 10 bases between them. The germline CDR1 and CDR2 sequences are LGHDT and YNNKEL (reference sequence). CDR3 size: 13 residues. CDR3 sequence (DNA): TGTGCCAGCAGCCAAGATGGCGGGACAGAAGCTTTCTTT. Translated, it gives CASSQDGGTEAFF.

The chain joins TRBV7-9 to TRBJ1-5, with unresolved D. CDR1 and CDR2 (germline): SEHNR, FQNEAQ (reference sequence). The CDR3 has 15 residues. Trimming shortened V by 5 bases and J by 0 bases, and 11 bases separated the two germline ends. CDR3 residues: CASSPGGISNQPQHF. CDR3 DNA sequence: TGTGCCAGCAGCCCCGGAGGGATTAGCAATCAGCCCCAGCATTTT.

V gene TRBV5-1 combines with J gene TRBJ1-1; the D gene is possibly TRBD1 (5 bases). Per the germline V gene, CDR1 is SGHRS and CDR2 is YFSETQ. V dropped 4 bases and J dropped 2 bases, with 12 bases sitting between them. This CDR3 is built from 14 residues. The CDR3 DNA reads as TGCGCCAGCAGCCGCGCGGGGGGTAACACTGAAGCTTTCTTT. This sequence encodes CASSRAGGNTEAFF.

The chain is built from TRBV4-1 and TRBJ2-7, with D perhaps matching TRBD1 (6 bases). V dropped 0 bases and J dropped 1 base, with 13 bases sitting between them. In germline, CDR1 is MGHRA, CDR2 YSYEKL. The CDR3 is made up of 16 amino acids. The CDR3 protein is CASSQDLGAFSYEQYF. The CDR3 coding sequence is TGCGCCAGCAGCCAAGATCTGGGGGCCTTTTCCTACGAGCAGTACTTC.

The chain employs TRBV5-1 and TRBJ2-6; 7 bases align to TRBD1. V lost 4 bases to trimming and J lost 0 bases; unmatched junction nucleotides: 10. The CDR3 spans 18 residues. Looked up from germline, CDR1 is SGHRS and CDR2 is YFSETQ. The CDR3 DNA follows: TGCGCCAGCAGCATTCGGACAGGAACCGGCTCTGGGGCCAACGTCCTGACTTTC. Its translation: CASSIRTGTGSGANVLTF. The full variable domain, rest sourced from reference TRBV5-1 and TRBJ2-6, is KAGVTQTPRYLIKTRGQQVTLSCSPISGHRSVSWYQQTPGQGLQFLFEYFSETQRNKGNFPGRFSGRQFSNSRSEMNVSTLELGDSALYLCASSIRTGTGSGANVLTFGAGSRLTVL.

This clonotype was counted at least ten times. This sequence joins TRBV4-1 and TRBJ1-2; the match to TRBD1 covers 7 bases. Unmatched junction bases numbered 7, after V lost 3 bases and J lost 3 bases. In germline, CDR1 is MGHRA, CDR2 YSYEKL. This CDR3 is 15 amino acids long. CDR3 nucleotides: TGCGCCAGCAGCCATGGGGACAGAGGATACTATGGCTACACCTTC. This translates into CASSHGDRGYYGYTF.

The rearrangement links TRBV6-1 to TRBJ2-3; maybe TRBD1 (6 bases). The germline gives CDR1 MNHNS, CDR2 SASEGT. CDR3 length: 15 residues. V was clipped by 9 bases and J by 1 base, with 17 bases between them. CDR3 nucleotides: TGTGCCAGTGAAAGCAGGGGTGGCGGCACAGATACGCAGTATTTT. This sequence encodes CASESRGGGTDTQYF.

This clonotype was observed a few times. CDR3 nucleotides: TGTGCCAGCAGCGCAAACAGAGTTGCAACTAATGAAAAACTGTTTTTT. Protein sequence: CASSANRVATNEKLFF. The chain links TRBV7-9 to TRBJ1-4; D is unclear. This CDR3 comprises 16 residues. Germline-derived CDR1 and CDR2 are SEHNR and FQNEAQ (reference sequence). V dropped 5 bases and J dropped 0 bases, with 13 bases sitting between them.

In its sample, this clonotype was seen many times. CDR3 protein: CASSLVRASSGANVLTF. CDR3 bases: TGCGCCAGCAGCTTGGTACGGGCCAGCTCTGGGGCCAACGTCCTGACTTTC. This rearrangement joins TRBV5-1 to TRBJ2-6; D uncertain. V was clipped by 0 bases and J by 0 bases, with 10 bases between them. CDR3 length equals 17 residues. Germline CDR1 is SGHRS and CDR2 is YFSETQ.

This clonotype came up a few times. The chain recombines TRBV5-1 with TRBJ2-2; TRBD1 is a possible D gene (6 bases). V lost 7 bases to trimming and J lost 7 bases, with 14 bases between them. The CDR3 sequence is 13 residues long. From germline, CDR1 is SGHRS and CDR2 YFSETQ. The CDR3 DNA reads TGCGCCAGCGCGTGGGGGCAAGGCGGGGAGCTGTTTTTT. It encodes CASAWGQGGELFF.

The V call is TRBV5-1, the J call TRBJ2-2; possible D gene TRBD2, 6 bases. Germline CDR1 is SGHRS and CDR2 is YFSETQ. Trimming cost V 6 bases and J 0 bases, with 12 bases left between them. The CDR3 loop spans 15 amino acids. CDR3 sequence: CASTGGGANTGELFF. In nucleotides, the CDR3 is TGCGCCAGCACAGGTGGCGGGGCGAACACCGGGGAGCTGTTTTTT.

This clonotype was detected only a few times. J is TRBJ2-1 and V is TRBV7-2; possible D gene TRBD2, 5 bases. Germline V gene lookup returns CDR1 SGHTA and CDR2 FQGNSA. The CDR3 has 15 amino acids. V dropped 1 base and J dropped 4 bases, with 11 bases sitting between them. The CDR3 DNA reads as TGTGCCAGCAGCTTAGGAGGGATGCTTTACAATGAGCAGTTCTTC. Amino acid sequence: CASSLGGMLYNEQFF. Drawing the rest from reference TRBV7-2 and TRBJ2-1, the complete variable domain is GAGVSQSPSNKVTEKGKDVELRCDPISGHTALYWYRQSLGQGLEFLIYFQGNSAPDKSGLPSDRFSAERTGGSVSTLTIQRTQQEDSAVYLCASSLGGMLYNEQFFGPGTRLTVL.

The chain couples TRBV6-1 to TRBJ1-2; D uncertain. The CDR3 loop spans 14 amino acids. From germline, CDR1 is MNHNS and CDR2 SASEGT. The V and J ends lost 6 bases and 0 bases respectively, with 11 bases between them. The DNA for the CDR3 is TGTGCCAGCAGGGCATCGACGGCTAACTATGGCTACACCTTC. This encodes CASRASTANYGYTF.

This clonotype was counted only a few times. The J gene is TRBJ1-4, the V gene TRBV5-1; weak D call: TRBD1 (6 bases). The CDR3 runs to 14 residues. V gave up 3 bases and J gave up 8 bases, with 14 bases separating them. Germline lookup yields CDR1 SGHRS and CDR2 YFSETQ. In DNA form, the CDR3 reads TGCGCCAGCAGCTGGGGGGCAGGGAGCGAAAAACTGTTTTTT. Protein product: CASSWGAGSEKLFF. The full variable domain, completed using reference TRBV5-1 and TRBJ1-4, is KAGVTQTPRYLIKTRGQQVTLSCSPISGHRSVSWYQQTPGQGLQFLFEYFSETQRNKGNFPGRFSGRQFSNSRSEMNVSTLELGDSALYLCASSWGAGSEKLFFGSGTQLSVL.

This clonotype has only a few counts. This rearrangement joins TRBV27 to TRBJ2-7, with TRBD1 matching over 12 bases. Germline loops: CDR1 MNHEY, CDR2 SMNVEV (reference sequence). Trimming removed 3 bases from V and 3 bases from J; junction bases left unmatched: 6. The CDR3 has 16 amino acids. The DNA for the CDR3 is TGTGCCAGCAGTTTTACGGGACAGGGGGCGGGCTACGAGCAGTACTTC. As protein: CASSFTGQGAGYEQYF.